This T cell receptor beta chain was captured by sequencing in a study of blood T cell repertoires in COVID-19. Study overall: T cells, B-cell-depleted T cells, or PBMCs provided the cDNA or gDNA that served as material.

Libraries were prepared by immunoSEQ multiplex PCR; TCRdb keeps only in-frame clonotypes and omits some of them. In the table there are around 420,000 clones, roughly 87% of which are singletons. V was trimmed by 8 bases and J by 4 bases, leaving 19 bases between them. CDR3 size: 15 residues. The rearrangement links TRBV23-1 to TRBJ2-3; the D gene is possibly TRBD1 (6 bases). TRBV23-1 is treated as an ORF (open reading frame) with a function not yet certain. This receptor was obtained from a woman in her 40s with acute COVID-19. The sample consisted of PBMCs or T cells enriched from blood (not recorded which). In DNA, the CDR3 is TGCGCCAGCCGCACCCTGGGGACATCGGCAGATACGCAGTATTTT. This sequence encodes CASRTLGTSADTQYF.